These 4 T cell receptor beta chains were all obtained from the same sample, sequenced in a study of blood T cell repertoires in COVID-19. Some clones are missing from TCRdb's copy, which holds only in-frame ones; the method was immunoSEQ multiplex PCR. Seen here are about 46,000 clones, around nine tenths observed once, and the top ten hold 1.3%. What was sequenced was peripheral blood. The receptors come from a man aged 60 to 75 with acute or convalescent COVID-19.

This chain joins TRBV3-1 (or the pseudogene TRBV3-2) and TRBJ2-7, with 8 nucleotides matching TRBD2. The CDR3 runs 14 residues. Germline V CDR1 and CDR2: LGHDT, YNNKEL (reference sequence). The V gene end was trimmed by 4 bases and the J gene end by 3 bases; junction bases not matched to a gene: 5. The CDR3 coding sequence is TGTGCCAGCAGCCCCCGCAGCGGGGGCTACGAGCAGTACTTC. The encoded protein is CASSPRSGGYEQYF.

The rearrangement joins TRBV3-1 (or the pseudogene TRBV3-2) to TRBJ1-2; D is unclear. Germline V CDR1 and CDR2: LGHDT, YNNKEL (reference sequence). V lost 4 bases and J lost 9, with 12 bases in between. CDR3 length equals 12 residues. CDR3 sequence reads: CASSLFGSSYTF. CDR3 coding DNA: TGTGCCAGCAGCCTCTTCGGGTCCAGCTACACCTTC.

The chain joins TRBV19 to TRBJ2-7; 11 bases are a match to TRBD2. The ends lost 3 bases at V and 5 bases at J; junction bases unmatched: 6. CDR1 and CDR2 from the germline V gene are LNHDA and SQIVND (reference sequence). CDR3 length equals 15 residues. The CDR3 spells CASSIIAGGPDEQYF. DNA for the CDR3: TGTGCCAGTAGTATCATAGCGGGGGGGCCTGACGAGCAGTACTTC.

The V and J genes are TRBV4-3 and TRBJ1-2; TRBD1 is a possible D gene (6 bases). CDR1 is LGHNA, CDR2 YSLEER, per germline. Trimming removed 1 base at V and 4 bases at J, with 19 bases between. CDR3 length: 17 amino acids. Here the CDR3 reads CASSQGMPGGAGYGYTF. For the CDR3, the DNA is TGCGCCAGCAGCCAAGGGATGCCTGGGGGCGCTGGCTATGGCTACACCTTC.